The T cell receptor beta chain under discussion was sequenced for a study of blood T cell repertoires in COVID-19. V trimming: 3 bases; J trimming: 7 bases; junction bases outside the gene matches: 6. Per germline, CDR1 GTSNPN and CDR2 SVGIG (reference sequence). This CDR3 is 14 amino acids long. In the original workflow: Estimated nucleated cell counts came from reference gene primer amplification. Measured with immunoSEQ multiplex PCR; TCRdb has only the in-frame clones, and not every one. V, J and clone size are taken as reported in that table, and D and trimming were inferred from the DNA itself. The sample lists roughly 190,000 clones, approximately 91% occurring once.

The TCR sequence derives from a middle-aged woman who had recovered from COVID-19. The specimen was peripheral blood. The V gene is TRBV30, the J gene TRBJ2-1; TRBD2 agrees at 10 bases. The CDR3: CAWRVAGGGNEQFF. CDR3 in DNA: TGTGCCTGGAGGGTAGCGGGAGGAGGGAATGAGCAGTTCTTC.